This T cell receptor beta chain appears in the sequencing data of a study of cytomegalovirus exposure and HLA in healthy donors. Whole-study results and caveats: 87-base-pair reads could not separate some V segments, including TRBV6-2 and TRBV6-3.

60 Vbeta and 13 Jbeta primers were used in PCR. TCRdb's table, derived via immunoSEQ multiplex PCR, lists solely in-frame clones and lacks some. The sample lists some 140,000 clones; around 70% were seen once. Note on this clone: The antigen is unknown.

Trimming stripped 4 bases from V and 4 bases from J, with 15 bases between. The V gene's germline CDR1 is SNHLY and CDR2 FYNNEI. The CDR3 loop spans 15 amino acids. This receptor was identified in a young man in good health and CMV-seronegative. The V and J genes are TRBV2 and TRBJ2-3, with a tentative D call TRBD2 (6 bases). Sample: PBMCs. CDR3: CASSANSLAADTQYF. In nucleotides, the CDR3 is TGTGCCAGCAGTGCAAATTCACTAGCCGCAGATACGCAGTATTTT.